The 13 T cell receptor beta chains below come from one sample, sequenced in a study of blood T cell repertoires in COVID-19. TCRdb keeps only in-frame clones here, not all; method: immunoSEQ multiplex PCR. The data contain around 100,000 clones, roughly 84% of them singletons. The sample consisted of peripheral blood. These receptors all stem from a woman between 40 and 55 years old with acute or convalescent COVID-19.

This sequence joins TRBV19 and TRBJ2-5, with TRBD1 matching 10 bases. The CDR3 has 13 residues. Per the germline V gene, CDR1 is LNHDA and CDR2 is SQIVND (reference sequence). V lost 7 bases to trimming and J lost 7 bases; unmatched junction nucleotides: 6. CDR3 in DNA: TGTGCCAGTACGGACAGGGGGGGCTTGACCCAGTACTTC. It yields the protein CASTDRGGLTQYF.

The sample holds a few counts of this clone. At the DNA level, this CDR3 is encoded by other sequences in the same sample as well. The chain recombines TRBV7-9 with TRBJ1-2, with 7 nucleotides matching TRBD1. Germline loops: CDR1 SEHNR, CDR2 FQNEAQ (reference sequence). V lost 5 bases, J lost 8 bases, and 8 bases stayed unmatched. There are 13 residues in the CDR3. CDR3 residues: CASSRQGPRGYTF. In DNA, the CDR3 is TGTGCCAGCAGCCGACAGGGCCCTAGGGGCTACACCTTC. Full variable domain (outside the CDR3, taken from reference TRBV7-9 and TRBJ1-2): DTGVSQNPRHKITKRGQNVTFRCDPISEHNRLYWYRQTLGQGPEFLTYFQNEAQLEKSRLLSDRFSAERPKGSFSTLEIQRTEQGDSAMYLCASSRQGPRGYTFGSGTRLTVV.

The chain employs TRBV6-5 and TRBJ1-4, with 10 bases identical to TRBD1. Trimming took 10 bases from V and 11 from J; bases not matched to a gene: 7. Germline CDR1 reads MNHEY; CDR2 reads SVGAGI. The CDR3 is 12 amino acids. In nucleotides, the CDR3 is TGTGCCACTCGACAGGGGGCGCAGAAACTGTTTTTT. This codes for CATRQGAQKLFF.

In DNA, the CDR3 is TGTGCCAGCAGCTGGGGACTAGCGGGGCACTCCTACGAGCAGTACTTC. Translated, it gives CASSWGLAGHSYEQYF. V gene TRBV5-4 combines with J gene TRBJ2-7, with 13 bases fitting TRBD2. CDR3 length equals 16 residues. Germline V gene data show CDR1 as SGHNT and CDR2 as YYREEE (reference sequence). V was pared by 3 bases and J by 0 bases, with 3 bases of the junction left unmatched.

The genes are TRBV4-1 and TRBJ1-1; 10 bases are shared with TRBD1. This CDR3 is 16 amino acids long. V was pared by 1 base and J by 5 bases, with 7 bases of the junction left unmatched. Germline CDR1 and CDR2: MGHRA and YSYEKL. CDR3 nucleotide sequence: TGCGCCAGCAGCCAAGCCGCCAGGACAGGGGGGACTGAAGCTTTCTTT. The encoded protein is CASSQAARTGGTEAFF.

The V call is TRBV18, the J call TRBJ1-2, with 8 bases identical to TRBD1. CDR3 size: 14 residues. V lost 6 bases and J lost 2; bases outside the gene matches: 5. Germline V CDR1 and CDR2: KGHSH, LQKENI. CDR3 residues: CASSPTGGNYGYTF. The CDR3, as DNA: TGTGCCAGCTCGCCAACAGGGGGGAACTATGGCTACACCTTC.

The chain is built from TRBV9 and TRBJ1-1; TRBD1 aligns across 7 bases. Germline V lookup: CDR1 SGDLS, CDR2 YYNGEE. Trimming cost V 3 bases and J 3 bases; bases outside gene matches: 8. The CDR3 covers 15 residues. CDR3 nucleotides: TGTGCCAGCAGCGCTCCCCCGACAGGGTACACTGAAGCTTTCTTT. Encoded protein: CASSAPPTGYTEAFF.

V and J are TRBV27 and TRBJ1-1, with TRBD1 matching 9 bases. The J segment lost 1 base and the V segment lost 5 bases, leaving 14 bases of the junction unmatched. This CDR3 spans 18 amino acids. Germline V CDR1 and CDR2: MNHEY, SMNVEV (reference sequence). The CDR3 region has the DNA TGTGCCAGCAGTAGCACAGGGGGCGCGATGGGCTGGAACACTGAAGCTTTCTTT. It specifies CASSSTGGAMGWNTEAFF.

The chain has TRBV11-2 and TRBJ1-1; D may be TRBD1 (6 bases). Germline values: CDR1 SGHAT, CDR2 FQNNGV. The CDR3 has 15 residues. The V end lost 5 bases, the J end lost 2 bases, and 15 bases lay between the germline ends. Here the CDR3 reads CASSPTTGGNTEAFF. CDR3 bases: TGTGCCAGCAGCCCCACGACAGGAGGAAACACTGAAGCTTTCTTT. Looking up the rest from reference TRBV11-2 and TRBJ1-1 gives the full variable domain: EAGVAQSPRYKIIEKRQSVAFWCNPISGHATLYWYQQILGQGPKLLIQFQNNGVVDDSQLPKDRFSAERLKGVDSTLKIQPAKLEDSAVYLCASSPTTGGNTEAFFGQGTRLTVV.

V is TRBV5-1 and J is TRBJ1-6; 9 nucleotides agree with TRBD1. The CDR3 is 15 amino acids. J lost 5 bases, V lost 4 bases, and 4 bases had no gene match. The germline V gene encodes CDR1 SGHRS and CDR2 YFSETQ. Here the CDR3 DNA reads TGCGCCAGCAGCCCCGGGACAGGGAATAATTCACCCCTCCACTTT. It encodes CASSPGTGNNSPLHF.

In DNA form, the CDR3 reads TGTGCCAGCAGCTTGGAAGGGGGCTATGGCTACACCTTC. It is translated as CASSLEGGYGYTF. The rearrangement joins TRBV7-2 to TRBJ1-2, with a possible D match to TRBD1 (6 bases). The CDR3 totals 13 residues. From germline, CDR1 is SGHTA and CDR2 FQGNSA. Trimming stripped 3 bases from V and 4 bases from J, with 9 bases between.

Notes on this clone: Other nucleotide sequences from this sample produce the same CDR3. The CDR3 protein is CASSLSQETQYF. The CDR3 nucleotides are TGCGCCAGCAGCCTATCCCAAGAGACCCAGTACTTC. The V gene is TRBV5-1, the J gene TRBJ2-5; no clear D. Germline CDR1 is SGHRS and CDR2 is YFSETQ. Trimming removed 4 bases from V and 1 base from J, with 5 bases in between. The CDR3 runs to 12 residues.

For the CDR3, the DNA is TGTGCCAGCTCACAACAAACTAAGATGAACACCGGGGAGCTGTTTTTT. Residues: CASSQQTKMNTGELFF. J is TRBJ2-2 and V is TRBV18; no firm D call. CDR1 and CDR2 (germline): KGHSH, LQKENI. Trimming cost V 4 bases and J 1 base, with 13 bases left between them. This CDR3 is built from 16 residues.